This TCR beta chain originates from a study of T-cell reconstitution after alpha-beta-depleted transplantation in children (dated by TCRdb to the mid-2010s). Background on the whole study: Using TCR repertoire profiling, the study followed T-cell immune reconstitution in a quantitative way in children after TCRalphabeta/CD19-depleted allogeneic hematopoietic cell transplantation.

Broad study findings and their caveats: The apparently early alphabetaT-cell count recovery about two months after transplant was reportedly dependent on only several hundred rapidly expanded clones derived from non-depleted graft cells. In some patients, the high TCRbeta diversity seen at day 60 was put down to recipient T cells and intrathymic progenitors that had survived conditioning. Over subsequent months, a decline in hyperexpanded clone frequencies was noted, and after one year, T-cell counts and TCRbeta diversity were mostly ascribed to newly produced T cells.

Library preparation used PCR. The listed sequencing device is Illumina HiSeq 2500. TCR libraries were prepared with molecular barcoding, using unique molecular identifiers to normalize TCRbeta repertoire quantification. TCRdb itself trimmed the public reads at Q25 with fastp, ran MiXCR and retained productive beta chains. Each record represents a unique CDR3 protein, reported with the most common genes and DNA among its rows. The sample table lists about 200,000 distinct CDR3 sequences, approximately 6.9% of them with a count of one. 5.5% of the sample rests with the top ten. Note on this clonotype: Its specific antigen is unknown. No base-level quality is on record; no much larger clone is a single base apart.

V is cut back by 6 bases and J by 0 bases, with 8 bases in the junction unmatched. For CDR1 and CDR2, the germline V gene lists SGHVS and FNYEAQ. From the cysteine up to the phenylalanine, the CDR3 has a length of 18 residues. Of all the DNA, just the CDR3 is kept, 54 bases in frame from base 1. What the treatment or condition label conveys for this sample: allogeneic hematopoietic cell transplantation with graft depleted of TCRalphabeta T cells and CD19 B cells. The children who served as transplant recipients had been given grafts of TCRalphabeta/CD19-depleted allogeneic hematopoietic cells. The material sequenced was PBMCs, taken before TCRalphabeta/CD19-depleted stem cell transplant. The clonotype comes from a boy aged 2 to 10 with acute lymphoblastic leukemia, due to receive a stem cell transplant. The rearrangement joined TRBV7-6 to TRBJ2-1; a stretch of 13 junction bases matches TRBD2. At the DNA level, the sequence is TGTGCCAGCAGTTCGACTAGCGGGGGGTCCCTCTCCTACAATGAGCAGTTCTTC. This is translated as CASSSTSGGSLSYNEQFF.